This T cell receptor beta chain was observed in a study of OX40 agonist ivuxolimab in advanced cancers. Background on the study: Under the entry rules, prior anti-PD-1, anti-PD-L1 or anti-CTLA-4 therapy was allowed, and less than 50% had some.

To note about this clone: Its antigen is as yet unknown.

Study findings and constraints: Partial responders treated at 0.1-3.0 mg/kg exhibited clonal expansion among the lowest measured. Researchers report that CD8+ T cells had, on average, more expanded clones than CD4+. At 0.1 to 3.0 mg/kg and by week 6, clonal expansion occurred in CD4+ and CD8+ blood T cells.

Per the germline V gene, CDR1 is LNHDA and CDR2 is SQIVND (reference sequence). J gave up 7 bases and V 4 bases, and 11 bases lay outside the gene matches. The CDR3 is made up of 16 amino acids. Sequencing used immunoSEQ multiplex PCR; TCRdb keeps in-frame clones, though not all of them. The sample holds roughly 69,000 clones, roughly nine tenths seen once. The sample consisted of CD4+ or CD8+ T cells sorted from blood, taken in a trial of the OX40 agonist ivuxolimab. The chain combines TRBV19 with TRBJ2-1; 9 nucleotides align to TRBD1. This TCR derives from an adult with an advanced solid tumor such as melanoma, head and neck, liver or kidney cancer. CDR3 protein: CASSSQSGQGGNEQFF. The CDR3 region has the DNA TGTGCCAGTAGTAGCCAATCGGGACAGGGTGGTAATGAGCAGTTCTTC.